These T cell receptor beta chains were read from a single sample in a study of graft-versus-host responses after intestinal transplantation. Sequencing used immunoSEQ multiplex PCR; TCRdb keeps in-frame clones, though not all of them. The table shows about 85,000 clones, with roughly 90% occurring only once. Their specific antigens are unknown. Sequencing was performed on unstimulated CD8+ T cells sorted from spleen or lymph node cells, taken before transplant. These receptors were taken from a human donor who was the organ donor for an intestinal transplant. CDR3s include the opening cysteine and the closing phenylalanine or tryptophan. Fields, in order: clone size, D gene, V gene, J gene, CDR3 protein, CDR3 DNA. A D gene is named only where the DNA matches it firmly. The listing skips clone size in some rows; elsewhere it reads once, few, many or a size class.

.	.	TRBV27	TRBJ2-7	CASSLSGTHEQHF	TGTGCCAGCAGTTTATCCGGGACACACGAGCAGCACTTC
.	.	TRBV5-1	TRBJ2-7	CASSWGPVAEAYEQYF	TGCGCCAGCAGCTGGGGTCCAGTAGCGGAAGCCTACGAGCAGTACTTC
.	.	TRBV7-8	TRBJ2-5	CASSLVAGGGQETQYF	TGTGCCAGCAGCTTAGTGGCAGGGGGGGGCCAAGAGACCCAGTACTTC
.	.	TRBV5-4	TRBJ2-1	CASSLAQWTDSYNEQFF	TGTGCCAGCAGCTTGGCCCAGTGGACGGACTCCTACAATGAGCAGTTCTTC
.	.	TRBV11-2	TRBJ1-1	CASSSTLGQANTEAFF	TGTGCCAGCAGCTCCACCCTGGGGCAGGCGAACACTGAAGCTTTCTTT
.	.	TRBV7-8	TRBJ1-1	CASSFSYRRETEAFF	TGTGCCAGCAGCTTTTCTTACAGGAGGGAGACTGAAGCTTTCTTT
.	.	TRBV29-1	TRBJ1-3	CSVEVFMGANGNTIYF	TGCAGCGTTGAAGTTTTTATGGGGGCAAACGGAAACACCATATATTTT
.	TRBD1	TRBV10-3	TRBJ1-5	CAISERDSLNQPQHF	TGTGCCATCAGTGAACGGGACAGCCTCAATCAGCCCCAGCATTTT
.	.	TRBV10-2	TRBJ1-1	CASGAGATEAFF	TGCGCCAGCGGGGCAGGGGCTACTGAAGCTTTCTTT
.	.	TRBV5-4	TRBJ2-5	CASRPGMGETQYF	TGTGCCAGCAGACCGGGGATGGGCGAGACCCAGTACTTC
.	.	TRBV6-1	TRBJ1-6	CASSEGWGRGADIPPLHF	TGTGCCAGCAGTGAAGGTTGGGGGAGGGGGGCGGACATTCCGCCCCTCCACTTT
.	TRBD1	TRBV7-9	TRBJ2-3	CASSHPRGQGKHTQYF	TGTGCCAGCAGCCACCCCAGGGGACAGGGGAAACATACGCAGTATTTT
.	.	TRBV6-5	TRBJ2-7	CASSQPGTPGRQYF	TGTGCCAGCAGTCAGCCCGGGACTCCGGGAAGGCAGTACTTC
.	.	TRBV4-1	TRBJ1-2	CASSSGTDINYGYTF	TGCGCCAGCAGCTCCGGGACGGATATTAACTATGGCTACACCTTC
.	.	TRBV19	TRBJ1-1	CASSMGGYTEAFF	TGTGCCAGTAGTATGGGAGGGTACACTGAAGCTTTCTTT
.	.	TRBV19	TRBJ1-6	CASSISGGNSPLHF	TGTGCCAGTAGTATATCGGGAGGGAATTCACCCCTCCACTTT
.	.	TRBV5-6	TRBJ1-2	CASSLVGQNYGYTF	TGTGCCAGCAGCTTGGTGGGACAAAACTATGGCTACACCTTC
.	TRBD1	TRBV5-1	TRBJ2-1	CASSWGTGTAVDNEQFF	TGCGCCAGCAGCTGGGGCACCGGGACAGCCGTGGACAATGAGCAGTTCTTC
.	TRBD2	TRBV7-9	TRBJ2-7	CASTKLAGGPASYEQYF	TGTGCCAGCACCAAACTAGCGGGAGGCCCGGCCTCCTACGAGCAGTACTTC
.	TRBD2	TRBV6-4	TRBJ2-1	CASSLSGGPYNEQFF	TGTGCCAGCAGCCTTAGCGGGGGGCCCTACAATGAGCAGTTCTTC
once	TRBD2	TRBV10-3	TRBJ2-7	CAISESGSGRPYEQYF	TGTGCCATCAGTGAGTCTGGTAGCGGGAGGCCCTACGAGCAGTACTTC
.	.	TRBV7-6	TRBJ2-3	CASSFLGDTQYF	TGTGCCAGCAGCTTCTTGGGGGATACGCAGTATTTT
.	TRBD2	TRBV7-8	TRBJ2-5	CASSAPIISGSRRETQYF	TGTGCCAGCAGCGCCCCCATTATTAGCGGGAGTCGTAGAGAGACCCAGTACTTC
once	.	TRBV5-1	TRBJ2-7	CASSHHRDYYEQYF	TGCGCCAGCAGCCACCACAGGGACTACTACGAGCAGTACTTC
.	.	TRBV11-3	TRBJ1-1	CASSSPFTNTEAFF	TGTGCCAGCAGCTCCCCTTTCACAAACACTGAAGCTTTCTTT
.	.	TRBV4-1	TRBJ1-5	CASSQEGGDNQPQHF	TGCGCCAGCAGCCAAGAGGGTGGGGACAATCAGCCCCAGCATTTT
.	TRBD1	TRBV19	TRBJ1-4	CASSPRQGRSNEKLFF	TGTGCCAGTAGTCCGAGACAGGGACGGTCTAATGAAAAACTGTTTTTT
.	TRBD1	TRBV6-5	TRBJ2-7	CASSRTGGNEQYF	TGTGCCAGCAGTCGGACAGGGGGAAACGAGCAGTACTTC
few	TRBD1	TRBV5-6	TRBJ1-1	CASSLGQGGARGTEAFF	TGTGCCAGCAGCTTGGGACAGGGGGGAGCGAGAGGGACTGAAGCTTTCTTT
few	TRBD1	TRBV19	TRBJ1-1	CASSTTGATEAFF	TGTGCCAGTAGTACCACAGGGGCCACTGAAGCTTTCTTT
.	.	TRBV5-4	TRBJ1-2	CASSLWRQINYGYTF	TGTGCCAGCAGCTTGTGGCGGCAGATTAACTATGGCTACACCTTC
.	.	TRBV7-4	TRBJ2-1	CASSLIGSRGKDYNEQFF	TGTGCCAGCAGCTTGATTGGCTCTCGGGGGAAAGATTACAATGAGCAGTTCTTC
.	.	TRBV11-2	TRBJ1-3	CASTRGGSGNTIYF	TGTGCCAGCACCCGCGGGGGATCTGGAAACACCATATATTTT
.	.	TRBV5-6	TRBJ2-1	CASSLHKGGYADEQFF	TGTGCCAGCAGCTTGCATAAGGGAGGCTATGCAGATGAGCAGTTCTTC
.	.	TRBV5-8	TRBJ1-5	CASSGSDSMPTYSNQPQHF	TGTGCCAGCAGCGGATCGGATTCCATGCCTACATATAGCAATCAGCCCCAGCATTTT
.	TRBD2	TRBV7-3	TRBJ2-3	CASSLGGYTDTQYF	TGTGCCAGCAGCCTGGGGGGGTACACAGATACGCAGTATTTT
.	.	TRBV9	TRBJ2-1	CASSVKGEDYNEQFF	TGTGCCAGCAGCGTGAAAGGGGAAGATTACAATGAGCAGTTCTTC